The 10 T cell receptor beta chains presented below share a single source sample, sequenced in a study of early T cells in non-severe SARS-CoV-2 infection. Each CDR3 protein is one row after TCRdb ran MiXCR on the 5' RACE reads. The sample records tens of thousands of distinct CDR3 sequences, about 8.6% being singletons. The sample comprised whole blood. Receptor source: an adult who was a healthcare worker with PCR-confirmed SARS-CoV-2 infection or an uninfected control (not recorded which).

V and J are TRBV6-5 and TRBJ2-2; the match to TRBD2 covers 9 bases. With 6 bases clipped from V and 4 bases from J, the junction kept 9 bases outside the gene matches. Germline lookup yields CDR1 MNHEY and CDR2 SVGAGI. The CDR3 runs 16 residues. CDR3 amino acids: CASSLSGGRGTGELFF. In DNA form, the CDR3 reads TGTGCCAGCAGCCTTAGCGGGGGCAGGGGCACCGGGGAGCTGTTTTTT.

This clonotype was seen at least ten times. J is TRBJ2-1 and V is TRBV27, with D possibly being TRBD1 (6 bases). The CDR3 totals 17 residues. Germline V gene data show CDR1 as MNHEY and CDR2 as SMNVEV (reference sequence). Deletions cut 5 bases from V and 7 bases from J, with 24 bases between. DNA of the CDR3: TGTGCCAGCAGTCTAGGACCCGACAGGAGCACGAAGAATGAGCAGTTCTTC. Encoded protein: CASSLGPDRSTKNEQFF.

This clonotype was detected only a few times. The chain is built from TRBV5-6 and TRBJ2-7; 12 positions agree with TRBD1. This CDR3 has 16 residues. CDR1 is SGHDT and CDR2 is YYEEEE in the germline V gene. Trimming removed 3 bases from V and 5 bases from J; junction bases left unmatched: 9. Here the CDR3 DNA reads TGTGCCAGCAGCTGGAACGCCGGGACAGGGGGCGACGAGCAGTACTTC. This codes for CASSWNAGTGGDEQYF.

This clonotype was counted many times. This chain connects TRBV5-5 to TRBJ1-1, with a weak D call TRBD1 (6 bases). The CDR3 spans 14 residues. Germline CDR1 is SGHKS and CDR2 is YYEKEE (reference sequence). Trimming removed 3 bases at V and 3 bases at J, with 12 bases between. Here the CDR3 DNA reads TGTGCCAGCAGCTCCAGGGGAACGGACACTGAAGCTTTCTTT. Translating it yields CASSSRGTDTEAFF.

Many counts were recorded for this clonotype. The genes are TRBV7-3 and TRBJ2-1; maybe TRBD1 (6 bases). This CDR3 comprises 14 residues. In germline, CDR1 is SGHTA, CDR2 FQGTGA. The V end lost 5 bases, the J end lost 9 bases, and 17 bases lay between the germline ends. The CDR3 coding sequence is TGTGCCAGCAGCCTGACAGGTGTACAAGTTGAGCAGTTCTTC. This gives the protein CASSLTGVQVEQFF.

This rearrangement joins TRBV6-2 or TRBV6-3 to TRBJ1-4, with 8 bases that match TRBD1. V lost 6 bases, J lost 8 bases, and 11 bases stayed unmatched. The CDR3 runs 15 residues. Germline loops: CDR1 MNHEY, CDR2 SVGEGT. CDR3 coding DNA: TGTGCCAGCAGCAAAGCCGGGACAGGCGACGAAAAACTGTTTTTT. Amino acids: CASSKAGTGDEKLFF.

This clonotype was detected only a few times. The rearrangement uses TRBV5-1 and TRBJ2-7, with unresolved D. The V gene's germline CDR1 is SGHRS and CDR2 YFSETQ. The CDR3 length is 15 residues. Deletions cut 0 bases from V and 0 bases from J, with 10 bases between. CDR3 sequence (DNA): TGCGCCAGCAGCTTGGCCGGTCAGTTCTCCTACGAGCAGTACTTC. Translated, it gives CASSLAGQFSYEQYF.

This clonotype has only one observation. This chain uses TRBV7-9 with TRBJ2-3; no clear D. Germline-derived CDR1 and CDR2 are SEHNR and FQNEAQ (reference sequence). The V and J ends lost 7 bases and 6 bases respectively, with 8 bases between them. The CDR3 sequence is 11 residues long. As DNA, the CDR3 is TGTGCCAGCACAGAAGGGGATACGCAGTATTTT. It encodes CASTEGDTQYF.

This clonotype was observed a handful of times. The J gene is TRBJ1-2, the V gene TRBV6-2 or TRBV6-3; D call uncertain. This CDR3 is 15 amino acids long. Germline V gives CDR1 MNHEY, CDR2 SVGEGT. V gave up 8 bases and J gave up 4 bases, with 20 bases separating them. The DNA of the CDR3 is TGTGCCAGCTTCGGGGAATTTGACGGGATCTATGGCTACACCTTC. This translates into CASFGEFDGIYGYTF.

This clonotype was detected many times. The chain has TRBV19 and TRBJ2-3, with D unclear. CDR1 and CDR2 (germline): LNHDA, SQIVND (reference sequence). V was pared by 3 bases and J by 0 bases, with 13 bases between. This CDR3 spans 16 amino acids. CDR3 in DNA: TGTGCCAGTAGTATTTATCGTAGAGCTAGCACAGATACGCAGTATTTT. Residues: CASSIYRRASTDTQYF. The full variable domain, in which reference TRBV19 and TRBJ2-3 provide the parts outside the CDR3, is DGGITQSPKYLFRKEGQNVTLSCEQNLNHDAMYWYRQDPGQGLRLIYYSQIVNDFQKGDIAEGYSVSREKKESFPLTVTSAQKNPTAFYLCASSIYRRASTDTQYFGPGTRLTVL.